This T cell receptor beta chain emerged from a study of blood T cell repertoires in COVID-19. In the study overall: COVID-19 samples from acute and convalescent phases originated in the United States, Italy and Spain. Sources were T cells, B-cell-depleted T cells, or PBMCs; the material itself was cDNA or gDNA.

The study drew participants aged about 18 to 89 years from around 24 US areas. Assay: immunoSEQ multiplex PCR; the TCRdb copy retains only in-frame clones and omits some. The sample lists over 300,000 clones; around 87% were seen once. The germline gives CDR1 SGHDT, CDR2 YYEEEE. Trimming removed 0 bases at V and 2 bases at J, with 11 bases between. The CDR3 runs 15 residues. The chain recombines TRBV5-6 with TRBJ1-2; D is unclear. This TCR came from a woman between 25 and 40 years old with acute COVID-19. The sequencing sample was made of PBMCs or T cells enriched from blood (not recorded which). The CDR3 DNA is TGTGCCAGCAGCTTGGAGCTCACTCCGAACTATGGCTACACCTTC. Translation: CASSLELTPNYGYTF.